This T cell receptor (beta chain) was sequenced for a study of tumor-infiltrating lymphocytes in primary liver carcinoma. Study details: Samples had roughly 3.65 to 7.13 million productive TCRbeta reads, comparable between tissue types. Regarding the study as a whole: Compared with blood, tumor repertoires held significantly more in their top 250 clones.

In addition to blood RNA drawn from unsorted whole blood, germline DNA was extracted. This CDR3 is 13 amino acids long. The V and J ends lost 3 bases and 7 bases respectively, with 12 bases between them. The germline V gene has CDR1 LNHDA and CDR2 SQIVND (reference sequence). With a constant-region primer, TCR beta cDNA was made from 500 ng of total RNA. Investigators got TCR beta libraries out of three nested multiplex PCR rounds, done with slightly modified ARM-PCR. With TRBV1-TRBV30 forward primers and a C-beta reverse primer, the first two PCR rounds were run for approximately 10 cycles each. MiXCR, applied by TCRdb to the multiplex PCR reads, yields one record per CDR3 protein. The sample has 310,000 or so distinct CDR3 sequences; less than 65% are singletons. This clonotype was counted between two and nine times. What it recognizes is unknown.

The sample was peripheral blood. The sequence was collected from a middle-aged man with primary liver carcinoma and hepatitis B virus infection. The chain couples TRBV19 to TRBJ1-2; D uncertain. CDR3 loop: CASSMEGIGGYTF. For the CDR3, the DNA is TGTGCCAGTAGTATGGAAGGAATCGGTGGCTACACCTTC. Full variable domain (remainder filled in from reference TRBV19 and TRBJ1-2): DGGITQSPKYLFRKEGQNVTLSCEQNLNHDAMYWYRQDPGQGLRLIYYSQIVNDFQKGDIAEGYSVSREKKESFPLTVTSAQKNPTAFYLCASSMEGIGGYTFGSGTRLTVV.